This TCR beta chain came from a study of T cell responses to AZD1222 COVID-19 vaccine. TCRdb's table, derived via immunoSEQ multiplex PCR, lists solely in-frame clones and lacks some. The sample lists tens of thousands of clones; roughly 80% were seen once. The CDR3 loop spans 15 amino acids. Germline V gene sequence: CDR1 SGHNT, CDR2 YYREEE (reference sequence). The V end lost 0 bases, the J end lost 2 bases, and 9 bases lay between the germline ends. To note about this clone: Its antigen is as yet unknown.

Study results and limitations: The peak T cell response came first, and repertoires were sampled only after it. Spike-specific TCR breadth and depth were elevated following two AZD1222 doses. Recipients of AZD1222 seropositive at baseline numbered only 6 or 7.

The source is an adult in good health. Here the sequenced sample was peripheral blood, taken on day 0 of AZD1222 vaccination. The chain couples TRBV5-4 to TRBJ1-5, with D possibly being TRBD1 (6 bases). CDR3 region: CASSLGGAGNQPQHF. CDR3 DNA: TGTGCCAGCAGCTTGGGGGGGGCAGGCAATCAGCCCCAGCATTTT. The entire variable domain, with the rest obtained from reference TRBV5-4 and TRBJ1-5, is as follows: ETGVTQSPTHLIKTRGQQVTLRCSSQSGHNTVSWYQQALGQGPQFIFQYYREEENGRGNFPPRFSGLQFPNYSSELNVNALELDDSALYLCASSLGGAGNQPQHFGDGTRLSIL.